This T cell receptor beta chain emerged from a study of CD8+ T cells in alopecia areata. Following RNA extraction, reverse transcription yielded cDNA that acted as the sequencing template. The protocol was immunoSEQ multiplex PCR, while the TCRdb copy is restricted to in-frame clones and leaves out a portion. The sample holds about 99,000 clones, around 50% seen once. Whole-study findings and limits: It was lesional scalp, especially alopecia totalis/universalis, that showed higher clonality than normal scalp. Sequencing of scalp tissue also captures the resident alphabeta T cells of normal skin.

The table lists this clone with a few counts. Its target is not known. The sample comprised CD4+ T cells sorted from blood. The sequence was collected from a human donor in good health.

CDR3 bases: TGTGCCTGGAGTATGGGACAGGGTACCATGGGCTACACCTTC. Translating gives CAWSMGQGTMGYTF. The V gene is TRBV30, the J gene TRBJ1-2; 9 bases are shared with TRBD1. The V and J ends lost 2 bases and 8 bases, in that order; junction bases with no gene match: 9. Germline CDR1 reads GTSNPN; CDR2 reads SVGIG (reference sequence). The CDR3 is 14 amino acids. The complete variable domain, with remaining parts taken from reference TRBV30 and TRBJ1-2, reads SQTIHQWPATLVQPVGSPLSLECTVEGTSNPNLYWYRQAAGRGLQLLFYSVGIGQISSEVPQNLSASRPQDRQFILSSKKLLLSDSGFYLCAWSMGQGTMGYTFGSGTRLTVV.